This T cell receptor (beta chain) was profiled in a study of a mutant IDH1 vaccine in newly diagnosed glioma. Notes on the study in general: Pseudoprogression seemed unlinked to shifts in top peripheral T cell clonotypes.

Assay: immunoSEQ multiplex PCR; the TCRdb copy retains only in-frame clones and omits some. Among tens of thousands of clones listed, approximately 83% were seen once. The CDR3 has 15 residues. After removal of 1 base from V and 6 bases from J, the junction contained 6 bases not matched to a gene. CDR1 and CDR2 (germline): MGHRA, YSYEKL. As concerns this clone: Its matching antigen is unknown.

Described time point: baseline, week 1 (first vaccination visit). Specified treatment: pre-vaccination baseline after standard-of-care therapy. This rearrangement joins TRBV4-1 to TRBJ2-7; 10 bases agree with TRBD1. The sequencing here drew on PBMCs, taken from a glioma patient treated with radiotherapy, temozolomide or both. The receptor was isolated from a woman in her fifties or sixties with glioma. CDR3 in DNA: TGCGCCAGCAGCCAAGTCCCGGGACAGGGGACCGAGCAGTACTTC. Protein product: CASSQVPGQGTEQYF.